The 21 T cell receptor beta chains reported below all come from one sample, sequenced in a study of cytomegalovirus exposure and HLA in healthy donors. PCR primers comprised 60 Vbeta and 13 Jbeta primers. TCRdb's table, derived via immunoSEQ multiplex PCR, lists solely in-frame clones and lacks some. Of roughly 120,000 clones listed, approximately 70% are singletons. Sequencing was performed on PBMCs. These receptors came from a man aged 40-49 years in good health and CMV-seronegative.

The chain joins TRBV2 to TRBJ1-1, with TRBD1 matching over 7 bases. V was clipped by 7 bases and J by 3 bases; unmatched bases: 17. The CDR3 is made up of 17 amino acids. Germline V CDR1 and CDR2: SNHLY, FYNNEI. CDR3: CASKGHEGASTYTEAFF. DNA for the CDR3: TGTGCCAGCAAAGGTCACGAGGGGGCCTCAACTTACACTGAAGCTTTCTTT.

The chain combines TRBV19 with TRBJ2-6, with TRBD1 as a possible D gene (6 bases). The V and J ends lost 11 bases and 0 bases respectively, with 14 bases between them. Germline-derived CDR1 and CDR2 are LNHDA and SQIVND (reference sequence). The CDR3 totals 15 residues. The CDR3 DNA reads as TGTGCCGCTGGGGGCAGGGCCTCTGGGGCCAACGTCCTGACTTTC. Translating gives CAAGGRASGANVLTF.

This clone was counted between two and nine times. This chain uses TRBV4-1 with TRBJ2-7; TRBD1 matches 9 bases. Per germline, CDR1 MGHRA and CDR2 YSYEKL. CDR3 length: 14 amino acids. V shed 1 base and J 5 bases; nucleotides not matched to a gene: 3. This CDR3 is CASSQVQGANEQYF. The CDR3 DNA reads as TGCGCCAGCAGCCAAGTACAGGGGGCGAACGAGCAGTACTTC.

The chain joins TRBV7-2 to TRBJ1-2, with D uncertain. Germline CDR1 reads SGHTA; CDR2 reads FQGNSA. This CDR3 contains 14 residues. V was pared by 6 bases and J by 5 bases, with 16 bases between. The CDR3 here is CASSFNPVSYGYTF. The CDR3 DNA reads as TGTGCCAGCAGTTTTAACCCAGTGTCATATGGCTACACCTTC.

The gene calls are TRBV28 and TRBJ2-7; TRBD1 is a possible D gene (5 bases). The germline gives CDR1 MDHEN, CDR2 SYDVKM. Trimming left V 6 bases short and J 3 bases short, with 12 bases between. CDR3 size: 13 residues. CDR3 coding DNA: TGTGCCAGCAGCTCGACAGTTGACTACGAGCAGTACTTC. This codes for CASSSTVDYEQYF.

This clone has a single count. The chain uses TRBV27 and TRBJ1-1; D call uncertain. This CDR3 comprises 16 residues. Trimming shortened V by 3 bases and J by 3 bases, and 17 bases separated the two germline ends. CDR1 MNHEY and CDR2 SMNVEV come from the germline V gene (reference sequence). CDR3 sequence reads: CASSLPPGEAHTEAFF. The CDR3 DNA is TGTGCCAGCAGTTTGCCCCCCGGGGAGGCGCACACTGAAGCTTTCTTT.

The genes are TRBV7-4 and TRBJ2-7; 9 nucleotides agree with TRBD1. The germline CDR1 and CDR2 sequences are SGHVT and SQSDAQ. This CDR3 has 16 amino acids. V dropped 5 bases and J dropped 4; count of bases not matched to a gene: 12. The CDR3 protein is CASSLRRQGVGYEQYF. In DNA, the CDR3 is TGTGCCAGCAGCCTCCGACGACAGGGGGTAGGGTACGAGCAGTACTTC.

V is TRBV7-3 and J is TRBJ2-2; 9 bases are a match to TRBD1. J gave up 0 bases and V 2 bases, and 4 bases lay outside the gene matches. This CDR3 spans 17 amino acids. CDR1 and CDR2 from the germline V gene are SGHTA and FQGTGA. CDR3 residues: CASSLHGTGSNTGELFF. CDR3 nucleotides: TGTGCCAGCAGCTTACACGGGACAGGGTCGAACACCGGGGAGCTGTTTTTT.

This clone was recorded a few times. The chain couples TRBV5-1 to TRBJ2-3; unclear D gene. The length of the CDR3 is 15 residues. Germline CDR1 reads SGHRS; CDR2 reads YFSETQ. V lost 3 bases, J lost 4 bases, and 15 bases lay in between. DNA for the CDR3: TGCGCCAGCAGCTCGACGACTGGTAAAGCAGATACGCAGTATTTT. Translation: CASSSTTGKADTQYF.

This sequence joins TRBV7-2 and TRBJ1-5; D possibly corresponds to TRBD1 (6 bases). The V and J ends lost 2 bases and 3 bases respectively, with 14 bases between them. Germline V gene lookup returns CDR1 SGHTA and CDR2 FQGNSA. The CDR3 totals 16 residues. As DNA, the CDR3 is TGTGCCAGCAGCTTACGGCCTTCAGGGGTCAATCAGCCCCAGCATTTT. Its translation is CASSLRPSGVNQPQHF.

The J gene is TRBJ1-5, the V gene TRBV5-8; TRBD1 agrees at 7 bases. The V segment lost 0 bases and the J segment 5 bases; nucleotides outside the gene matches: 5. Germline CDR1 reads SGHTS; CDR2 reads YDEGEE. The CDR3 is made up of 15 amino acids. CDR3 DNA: TGTGCCAGCAGCTTGGGGGACAGACCCTATCAGCCCCAGCATTTT. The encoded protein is CASSLGDRPYQPQHF.

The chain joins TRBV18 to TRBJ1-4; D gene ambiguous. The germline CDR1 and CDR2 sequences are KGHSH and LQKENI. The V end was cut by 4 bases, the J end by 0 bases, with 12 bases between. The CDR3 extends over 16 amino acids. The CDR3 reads CASSRRGIATNEKLFF. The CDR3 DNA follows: TGTGCCAGCTCACGTCGAGGAATCGCAACTAATGAAAAACTGTTTTTT.

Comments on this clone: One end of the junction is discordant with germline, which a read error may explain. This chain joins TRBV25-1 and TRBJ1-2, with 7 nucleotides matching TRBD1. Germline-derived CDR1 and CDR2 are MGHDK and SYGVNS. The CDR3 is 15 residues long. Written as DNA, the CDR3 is TGTGCCAGCAGTGGTCATCGACAGGGATCCTATGGCTACCCCTTC. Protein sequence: CASSGHRQGSYGYPF.

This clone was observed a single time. DNA for the CDR3: TGTGCCAGCATACCCCCGGGACTAGCGGGCCGCACAGATACGCAGTATTTT. Protein: CASIPPGLAGRTDTQYF. The genes are TRBV28 and TRBJ2-3; TRBD2 matches 12 bases. V was pared by 7 bases and J by 1 base, with 9 bases of the junction left unmatched. Germline V CDR1 and CDR2: MDHEN, SYDVKM. This CDR3 comprises 17 residues.

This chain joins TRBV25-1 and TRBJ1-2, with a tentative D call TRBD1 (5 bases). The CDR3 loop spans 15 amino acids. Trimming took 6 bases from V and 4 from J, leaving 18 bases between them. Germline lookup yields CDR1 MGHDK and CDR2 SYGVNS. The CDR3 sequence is CASRDESRQSYGYTF. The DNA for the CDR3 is TGTGCCAGCAGGGACGAATCGCGACAGTCCTATGGCTACACCTTC.

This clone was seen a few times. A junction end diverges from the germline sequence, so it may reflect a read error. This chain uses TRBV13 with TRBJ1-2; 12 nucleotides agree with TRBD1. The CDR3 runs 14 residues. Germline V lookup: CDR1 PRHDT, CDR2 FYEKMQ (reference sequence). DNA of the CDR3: TGTGCCAGCAGCGAAACGGGACAGGGGGCCGGCTACCCCTTC. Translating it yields CASSETGQGAGYPF. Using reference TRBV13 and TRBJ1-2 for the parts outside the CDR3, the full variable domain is AAGVIQSPRHLIKEKRETATLKCYPIPRHDTVYWYQQGPGQDPQFLISFYEKMQSDKGSIPDRFSAQQFSDYHSELNMSSLELGDSALYFCASSETGQGAGYPFGSGTRLTVV.

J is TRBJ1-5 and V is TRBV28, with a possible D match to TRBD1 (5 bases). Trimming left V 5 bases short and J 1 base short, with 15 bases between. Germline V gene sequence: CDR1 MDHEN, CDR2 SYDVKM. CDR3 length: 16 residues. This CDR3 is CASSGGSLSSNQPQHF. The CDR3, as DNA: TGTGCCAGCAGTGGGGGGTCTCTCTCCAGCAATCAGCCCCAGCATTTT.

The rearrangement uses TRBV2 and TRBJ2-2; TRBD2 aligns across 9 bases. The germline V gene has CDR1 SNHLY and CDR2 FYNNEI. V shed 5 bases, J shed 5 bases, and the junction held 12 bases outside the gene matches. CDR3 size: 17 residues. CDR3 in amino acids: CASSTSLERGDTGELFF. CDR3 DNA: TGTGCCAGCAGTACTTCTCTCGAGCGGGGGGATACCGGGGAGCTGTTTTTT. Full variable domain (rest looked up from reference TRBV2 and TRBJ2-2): EPEVTQTPSHQVTQMGQEVILRCVPISNHLYFYWYRQILGQKVEFLVSFYNNEISEKSEIFDDQFSVERPDGSNFTLKIRSTKLEDSAMYFCASSTSLERGDTGELFFGEGSRLTVL.

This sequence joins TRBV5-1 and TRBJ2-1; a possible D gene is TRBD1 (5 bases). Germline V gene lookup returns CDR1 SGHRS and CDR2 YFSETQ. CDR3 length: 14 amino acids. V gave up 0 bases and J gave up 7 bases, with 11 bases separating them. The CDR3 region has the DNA TGCGCCAGCAGCTTGGTGGCAGGGTTTAATGAGCAGTTCTTC. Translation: CASSLVAGFNEQFF.

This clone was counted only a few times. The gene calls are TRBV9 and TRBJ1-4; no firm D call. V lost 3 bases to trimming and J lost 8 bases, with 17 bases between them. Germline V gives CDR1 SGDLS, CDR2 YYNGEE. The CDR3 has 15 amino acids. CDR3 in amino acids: CASSALSRTGEKLFF. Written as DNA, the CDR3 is TGTGCCAGCAGCGCGTTGTCGCGGACTGGGGAAAAACTGTTTTTT.

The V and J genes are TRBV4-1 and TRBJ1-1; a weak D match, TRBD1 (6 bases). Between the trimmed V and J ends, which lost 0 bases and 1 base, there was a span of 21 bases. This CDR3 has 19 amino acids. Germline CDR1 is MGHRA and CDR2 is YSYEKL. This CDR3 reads CASSQDRSGVGSENTEAFF. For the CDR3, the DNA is TGCGCCAGCAGCCAAGATCGATCAGGGGTAGGGTCTGAGAACACTGAAGCTTTCTTT.